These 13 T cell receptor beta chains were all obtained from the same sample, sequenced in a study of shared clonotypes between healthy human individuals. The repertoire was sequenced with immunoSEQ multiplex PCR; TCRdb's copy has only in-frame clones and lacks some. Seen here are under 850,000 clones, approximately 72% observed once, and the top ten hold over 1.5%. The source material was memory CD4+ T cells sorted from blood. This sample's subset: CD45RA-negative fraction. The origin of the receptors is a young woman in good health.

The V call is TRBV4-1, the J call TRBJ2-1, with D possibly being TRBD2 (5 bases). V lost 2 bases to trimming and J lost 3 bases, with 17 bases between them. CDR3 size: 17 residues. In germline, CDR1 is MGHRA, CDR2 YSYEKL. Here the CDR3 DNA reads TGCGCCAGCAGCCAATCCCCGTTGGTAGCGCGCTACAATGAGCAGTTCTTC. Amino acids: CASSQSPLVARYNEQFF.

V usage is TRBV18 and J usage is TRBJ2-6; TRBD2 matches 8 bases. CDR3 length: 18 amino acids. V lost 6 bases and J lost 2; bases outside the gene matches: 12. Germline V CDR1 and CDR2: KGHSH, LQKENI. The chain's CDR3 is CASSRAGDTGPGANVLTF. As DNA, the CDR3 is TGTGCCAGCTCTAGAGCGGGGGACACCGGCCCTGGGGCCAACGTCCTGACTTTC.

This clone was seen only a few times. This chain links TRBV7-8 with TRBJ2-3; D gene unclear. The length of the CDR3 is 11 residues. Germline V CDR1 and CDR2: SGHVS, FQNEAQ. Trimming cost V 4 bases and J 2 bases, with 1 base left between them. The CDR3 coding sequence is TGTGCCAGCAGCTACACAGATACGCAGTATTTT. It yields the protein CASSYTDTQYF.

The CDR3 nucleotides read TGCAGCGTTGCAGATGGGTTGAGTCAGCCCCAGCATTTT. Translating gives CSVADGLSQPQHF. The rearrangement links TRBV29-1 to TRBJ1-5; D unclear. The V gene's germline CDR1 is SQVTM and CDR2 ANQGSEA. The CDR3 is 13 amino acids. The V end was cut by 4 bases, the J end by 6 bases, with 13 bases between.

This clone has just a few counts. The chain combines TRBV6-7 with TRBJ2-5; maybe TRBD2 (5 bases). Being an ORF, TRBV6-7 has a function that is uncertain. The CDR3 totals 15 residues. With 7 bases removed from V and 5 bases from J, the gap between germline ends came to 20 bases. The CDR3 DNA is TGTGCCAGCACTACCCCTCGGGGTTCACGGGAGACCCAGTACTTC. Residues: CASTTPRGSRETQYF.

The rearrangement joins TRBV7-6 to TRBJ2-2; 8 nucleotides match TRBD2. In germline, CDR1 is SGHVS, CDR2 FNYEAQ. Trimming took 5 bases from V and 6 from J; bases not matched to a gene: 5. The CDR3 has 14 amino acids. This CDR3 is CASSTQTSAGELFF. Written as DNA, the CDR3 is TGTGCCAGCAGCACCCAGACTAGCGCCGGGGAGCTGTTTTTT.

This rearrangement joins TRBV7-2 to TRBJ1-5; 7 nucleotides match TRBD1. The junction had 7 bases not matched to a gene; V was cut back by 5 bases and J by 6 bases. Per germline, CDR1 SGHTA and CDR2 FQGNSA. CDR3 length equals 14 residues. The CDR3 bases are TGTGCCAGCAGCCGACAGGGCGATCGTCAGCCCCAGCATTTT. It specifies CASSRQGDRQPQHF.

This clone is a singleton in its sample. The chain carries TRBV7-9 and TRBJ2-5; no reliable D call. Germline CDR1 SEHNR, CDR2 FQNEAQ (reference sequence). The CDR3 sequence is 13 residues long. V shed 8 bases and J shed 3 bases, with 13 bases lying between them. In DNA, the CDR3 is TGTGCCAGCGATCGGCTGAGAGAAGAGACCCAGTACTTC. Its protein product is CASDRLREETQYF.

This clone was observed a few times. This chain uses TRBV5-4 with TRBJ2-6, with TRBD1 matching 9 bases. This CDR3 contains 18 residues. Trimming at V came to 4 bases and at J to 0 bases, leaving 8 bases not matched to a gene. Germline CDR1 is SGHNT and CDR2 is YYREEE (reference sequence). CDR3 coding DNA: TGTGCCAGCAGCAAACCGGGACAGGGTCTCTCTGGGGCCAACGTCCTGACTTTC. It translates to CASSKPGQGLSGANVLTF.

For the CDR3, the DNA is TGTGCCAGCTCACCAGTCCAGGGCAATCAGCCCCAGCATTTT. Amino acids: CASSPVQGNQPQHF. The rearrangement links TRBV18 to TRBJ1-5; no definite D call. The germline V gene has CDR1 KGHSH and CDR2 LQKENI. This CDR3 has 14 residues. V was clipped by 2 bases and J by 2 bases, with 7 bases between them.

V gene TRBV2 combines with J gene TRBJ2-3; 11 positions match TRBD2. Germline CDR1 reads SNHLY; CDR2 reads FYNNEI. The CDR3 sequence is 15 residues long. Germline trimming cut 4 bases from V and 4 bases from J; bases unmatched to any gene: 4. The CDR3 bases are TGTGCCAGCAGTGGATTAGCGGGAGGGCCAGATACGCAGTATTTT. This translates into CASSGLAGGPDTQYF.

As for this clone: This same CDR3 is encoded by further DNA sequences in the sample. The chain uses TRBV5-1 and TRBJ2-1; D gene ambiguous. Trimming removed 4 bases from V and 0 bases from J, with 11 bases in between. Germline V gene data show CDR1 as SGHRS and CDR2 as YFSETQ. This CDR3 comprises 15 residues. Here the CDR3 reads CASSEDLSSYNEQFF. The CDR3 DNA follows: TGCGCCAGCAGCGAGGACCTCAGCTCCTACAATGAGCAGTTCTTC.

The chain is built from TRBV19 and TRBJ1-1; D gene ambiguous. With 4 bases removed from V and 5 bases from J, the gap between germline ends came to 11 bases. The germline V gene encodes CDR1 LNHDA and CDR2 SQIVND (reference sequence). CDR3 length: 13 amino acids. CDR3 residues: CASSNEGQTEAFF. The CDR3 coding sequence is TGTGCCAGTAGTAATGAGGGTCAAACTGAAGCTTTCTTT.